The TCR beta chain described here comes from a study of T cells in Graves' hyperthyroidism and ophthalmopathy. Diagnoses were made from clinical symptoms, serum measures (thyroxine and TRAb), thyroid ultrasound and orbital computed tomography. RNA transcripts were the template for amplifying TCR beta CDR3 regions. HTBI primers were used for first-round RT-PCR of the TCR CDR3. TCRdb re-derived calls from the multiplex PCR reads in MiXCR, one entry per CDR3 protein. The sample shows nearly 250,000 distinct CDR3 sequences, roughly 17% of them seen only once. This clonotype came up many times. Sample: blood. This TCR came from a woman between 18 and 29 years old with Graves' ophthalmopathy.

The CDR3 region has the DNA TGTGCCAGCAGTCCAAGGGACCTTAATCAGCCCCAGCATTTT. Translation: CASSPRDLNQPQHF. J is TRBJ1-5 and V is TRBV6-1; possible D gene TRBD1, 5 bases. V gave up 5 bases and J gave up 4 bases, with 12 bases separating them. This CDR3 is 14 amino acids long. The germline V gene encodes CDR1 MNHNS and CDR2 SASEGT.